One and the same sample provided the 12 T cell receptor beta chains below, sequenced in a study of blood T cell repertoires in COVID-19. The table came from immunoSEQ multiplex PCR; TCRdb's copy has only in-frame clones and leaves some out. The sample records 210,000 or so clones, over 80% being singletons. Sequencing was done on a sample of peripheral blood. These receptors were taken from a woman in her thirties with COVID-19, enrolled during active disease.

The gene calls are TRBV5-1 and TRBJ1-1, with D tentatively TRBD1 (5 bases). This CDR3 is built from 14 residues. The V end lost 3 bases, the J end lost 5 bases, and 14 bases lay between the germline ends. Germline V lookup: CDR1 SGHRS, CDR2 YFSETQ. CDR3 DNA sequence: TGCGCCAGCAGCTCCCGCGGGGCGAGGACTGAAGCTTTCTTT. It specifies CASSSRGARTEAFF.

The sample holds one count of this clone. The DNA for the CDR3 is TGTGCCAGCAGCCAAGATCTATACGGACTAGCGGGAGGAAGCACAGATACGCAGTATTTT. Translation: CASSQDLYGLAGGSTDTQYF. The chain carries TRBV3-1 (or the pseudogene TRBV3-2) and TRBJ2-3; 14 bases line up with TRBD2. This CDR3 is 20 amino acids long. The V and J ends lost 0 bases and 0 bases, in that order; junction bases with no gene match: 8. Germline V gene sequence: CDR1 LGHDT, CDR2 YNNKEL (reference sequence).

CDR3 protein: CASSLQGNADEQYF. In DNA form, the CDR3 reads TGTGCCAGCAGCTTACAGGGGAACGCGGACGAGCAGTACTTC. The chain combines TRBV7-2 with TRBJ2-7; D is possibly TRBD1 (6 bases). This CDR3 has 14 residues. The germline V gene has CDR1 SGHTA and CDR2 FQGNSA. V was cut by 2 bases and J by 5 bases, with 13 bases left in between. Full variable domain (rest looked up from reference TRBV7-2 and TRBJ2-7): GAGVSQSPSNKVTEKGKDVELRCDPISGHTALYWYRQSLGQGLEFLIYFQGNSAPDKSGLPSDRFSAERTGGSVSTLTIQRTQQEDSAVYLCASSLQGNADEQYFGPGTRLTVT.

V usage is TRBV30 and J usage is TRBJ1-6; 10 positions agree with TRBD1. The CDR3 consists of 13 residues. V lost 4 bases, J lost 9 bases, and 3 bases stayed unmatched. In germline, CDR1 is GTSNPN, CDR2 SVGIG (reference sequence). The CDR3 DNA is TGTGCCTGGAAGGGGACAGGGGTTTCACCCCTCCACTTT. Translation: CAWKGTGVSPLHF.

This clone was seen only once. The CDR3 here is CASSQVHAGGYTF. The CDR3 nucleotides are TGTGCCAGCAGCCAAGTACATGCCGGGGGCTACACCTTC. This sequence joins TRBV14 and TRBJ1-2; D not resolved. The V end lost 1 base, the J end lost 8 bases, and 11 bases lay between the germline ends. CDR3 length: 13 residues. The germline V gene has CDR1 SGHDN and CDR2 FVKESK.

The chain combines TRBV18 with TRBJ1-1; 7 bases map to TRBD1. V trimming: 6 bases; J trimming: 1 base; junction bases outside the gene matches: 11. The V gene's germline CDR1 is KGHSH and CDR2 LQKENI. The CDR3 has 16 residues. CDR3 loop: CASSPRDRGKNTEAFF. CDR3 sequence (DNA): TGTGCCAGCTCTCCCCGGGACAGAGGGAAGAACACTGAAGCTTTCTTT.

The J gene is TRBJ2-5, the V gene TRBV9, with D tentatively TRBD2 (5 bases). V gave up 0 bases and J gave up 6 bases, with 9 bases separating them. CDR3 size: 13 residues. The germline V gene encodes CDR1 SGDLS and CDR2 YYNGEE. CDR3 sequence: CASSVERGKTQYF. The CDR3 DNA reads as TGTGCCAGCAGCGTAGAACGGGGAAAGACCCAGTACTTC.

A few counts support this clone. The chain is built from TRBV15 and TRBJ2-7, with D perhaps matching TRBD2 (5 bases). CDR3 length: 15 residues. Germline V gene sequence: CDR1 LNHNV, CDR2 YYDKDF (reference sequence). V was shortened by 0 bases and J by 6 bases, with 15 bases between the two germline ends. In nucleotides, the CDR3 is TGTGCCACCAGCAGAGATTTCGGAGGCACCATCGAGCAGTACTTC. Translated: CATSRDFGGTIEQYF.

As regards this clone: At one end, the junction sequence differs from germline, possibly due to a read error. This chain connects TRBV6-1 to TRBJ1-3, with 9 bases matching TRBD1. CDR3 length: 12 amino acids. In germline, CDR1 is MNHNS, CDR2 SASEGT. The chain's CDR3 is CASSDAPGTGYF. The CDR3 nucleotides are TGTGCCAGCAGTGATGCCCCCGGGACAGGGTACTTT.

Here the CDR3 DNA reads TGTGCCAGCGGAGACTTGGACTACAATGAGCAGTTCTTC. This codes for CASGDLDYNEQFF. The V gene is TRBV11-1, the J gene TRBJ2-1; no clear D gene. Germline values: CDR1 SGHAT, CDR2 FQDESV (reference sequence). Trimming shortened V by 8 bases and J by 3 bases, and 11 bases separated the two germline ends. The CDR3 is 13 residues long. Drawing the rest from reference TRBV11-1 and TRBJ2-1, the complete variable domain is EAEVAQSPRYKITEKSQAVAFWCDPISGHATLYWYRQILGQGPELLVQFQDESVVDDSQLPKDRFSAERLKGVDSTLKIQPAELGDSAMYLCASGDLDYNEQFFGPGTRLTVL.

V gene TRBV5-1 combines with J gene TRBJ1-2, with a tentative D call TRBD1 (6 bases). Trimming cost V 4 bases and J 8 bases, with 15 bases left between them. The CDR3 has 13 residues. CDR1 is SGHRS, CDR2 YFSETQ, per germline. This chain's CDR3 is CASSARGLVGYTF. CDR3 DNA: TGCGCCAGCAGCGCCAGGGGCCTGGTAGGCTACACCTTC.

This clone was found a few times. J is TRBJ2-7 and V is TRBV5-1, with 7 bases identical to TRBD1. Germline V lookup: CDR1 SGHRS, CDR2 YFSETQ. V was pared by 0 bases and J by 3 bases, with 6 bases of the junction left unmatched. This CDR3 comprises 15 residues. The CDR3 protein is CASSLGQGDYYEQYF. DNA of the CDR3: TGCGCCAGCAGCTTGGGCCAGGGGGATTACTACGAGCAGTACTTC.